A single sample is the source of the 24 T cell receptor beta chains below, sequenced in a study of cytomegalovirus exposure and HLA in healthy donors. 60 Vbeta and 13 Jbeta primers were used in PCR. The method was immunoSEQ multiplex PCR; TCRdb's version includes in-frame clones alone and lacks a portion of them. The table records approximately 190,000 clones, about 90% of them present only once. Sequencing was done on a sample of PBMCs. The source of these receptors is a boy younger than 10 in good health and CMV-seronegative.

The V gene is TRBV6-5, the J gene TRBJ1-5; possible D gene TRBD1, 6 bases. CDR3 length: 15 residues. V shed 6 bases and J shed 7 bases, with 19 bases lying between them. Germline CDR1 is MNHEY and CDR2 is SVGAGI. The CDR3 region has the DNA TGTGCCAGCAGCCCCGAGGGGGGGCGTTGGCAGCCCCAGCATTTT. Amino acids: CASSPEGGRWQPQHF.

V and J are TRBV27 and TRBJ2-7; 9 positions agree with TRBD2. Germline CDR1 MNHEY, CDR2 SMNVEV (reference sequence). This CDR3 region has 13 residues. V was clipped by 5 bases and J by 6 bases; unmatched bases: 5. In nucleotides, the CDR3 is TGTGCCAGCAGTCCTTTTAGCGGGAGCGAGCAGTACTTC. Its translation: CASSPFSGSEQYF.

The J gene is TRBJ1-2, the V gene TRBV28; 7 nucleotides line up with TRBD1. This CDR3 is built from 16 residues. Germline values: CDR1 MDHEN, CDR2 SYDVKM. Germline trimming cut 5 bases from V and 0 bases from J; bases unmatched to any gene: 9. The CDR3 DNA is TGTGCCAGCAGTCCTTACCGGGACAGACCTAACTATGGCTACACCTTC. Translated, it gives CASSPYRDRPNYGYTF.

The chain has TRBV10-3 and TRBJ2-1; tentatively, D is TRBD2 (6 bases). Germline CDR1 ENHRY, CDR2 SYGVKD. The CDR3 is made up of 14 amino acids. Between the trimmed V and J ends, which lost 5 bases and 4 bases, there was a span of 12 bases. The CDR3 loop reads CAISRDRGYNEQFF. The CDR3 region has the DNA TGTGCCATCAGTCGAGACCGGGGGTACAATGAGCAGTTCTTC.

The chain couples TRBV30 to TRBJ1-2, with 9 bases lining up with TRBD1. J gave up 8 bases and V 4 bases, and 17 bases lay outside the gene matches. CDR1 is GTSNPN and CDR2 is SVGIG in the germline V gene (reference sequence). The CDR3 runs 16 residues. The CDR3 here is CAWTPGQGPSWGGYTF. For the CDR3, the DNA is TGTGCCTGGACTCCGGGACAGGGACCCTCGTGGGGCGGCTACACCTTC.

The rearrangement uses TRBV18 and TRBJ2-1; 14 bases align to TRBD2. CDR3 length equals 17 residues. V lost 4 bases, J lost 6 bases, and 8 bases stayed unmatched. The germline gives CDR1 KGHSH, CDR2 LQKENI. The DNA of the CDR3 is TGTGCCAGCTCACTGCGCCGGGGACTAGCGGGAGTCAATGAGCAGTTCTTC. It specifies CASSLRRGLAGVNEQFF.

V usage is TRBV6-4 and J usage is TRBJ2-3; D call uncertain. CDR3 size: 15 residues. V was pared by 3 bases and J by 2 bases, with 12 bases between. CDR1 and CDR2 from the germline V gene are MRHNA and SNTAGT. The CDR3 loop reads CASSEFDGATDTQYF. DNA for the CDR3: TGTGCCAGCAGTGAATTTGACGGAGCCACAGATACGCAGTATTTT.

The chain recombines TRBV28 with TRBJ1-2; D possibly corresponds to TRBD1 (6 bases). This CDR3 is 15 amino acids long. Germline-derived CDR1 and CDR2 are MDHEN and SYDVKM. V was shortened by 2 bases and J by 6 bases, with 16 bases between the two germline ends. The CDR3 loop is CASSLDAGDLNGYTF. The CDR3 DNA reads TGTGCCAGCAGTTTAGATGCAGGGGACCTCAATGGCTACACCTTC.

Only one count was recorded for this clone. The germline gene is not matched at one end of the junction; a read error may be the cause. The rearrangement joins TRBV10-3 to TRBJ2-1, with unresolved D. The CDR3 totals 13 residues. Germline V gene data show CDR1 as ENHRY and CDR2 as SYGVKD. The chain's CDR3 is CAISESTSEAVLF. The CDR3 DNA sequence: TGTGCCATCAGTGAGTCGACGAGCGAGGCTGTGCTCTTC.

This clone was counted a single time. The V gene is TRBV19, the J gene TRBJ1-1; D remains unclear. Trimming stripped 5 bases from V and 6 bases from J, with 22 bases between. The CDR3 loop spans 16 amino acids. The germline V gene encodes CDR1 LNHDA and CDR2 SQIVND (reference sequence). For the CDR3, the DNA is TGTGCCAGTAGTGGTTTCCCCCGAGGTACGAGCGCTGAAGCTTTCTTT. Its translation is CASSGFPRGTSAEAFF.

The V call is TRBV10-3, the J call TRBJ1-2; a possible D gene is TRBD1 (5 bases). V was shortened by 3 bases and J by 2 bases, with 13 bases between the two germline ends. The CDR3 length is 15 residues. CDR1 and CDR2 from the germline V gene are ENHRY and SYGVKD. CDR3 amino acids: CAISDRQKLNYGYTF. CDR3 nucleotides: TGTGCCATCAGTGATAGACAGAAATTGAACTATGGCTACACCTTC.

In its sample, this clone was seen once. The chain combines TRBV7-9 with TRBJ1-5, with D uncertain. The CDR3 covers 13 residues. V was pared by 1 base and J by 7 bases, with 8 bases between. The germline gives CDR1 SEHNR, CDR2 FQNEAQ (reference sequence). The CDR3 coding sequence is TGTGCCAGCAGCTTAGGGGGAGAGCAGCCCCAGCATTTT. Its translation is CASSLGGEQPQHF. Based on the CDR3 plus reference TRBV7-9 and TRBJ1-5, the full variable domain is DTGVSQNPRHKITKRGQNVTFRCDPISEHNRLYWYRQTLGQGPEFLTYFQNEAQLEKSRLLSDRFSAERPKGSFSTLEIQRTEQGDSAMYLCASSLGGEQPQHFGDGTRLSIL.

This chain joins TRBV9 and TRBJ1-4, with D possibly TRBD1 on 5 matching bases. V was shortened by 4 bases and J by 3 bases, with 13 bases between the two germline ends. The germline V gene encodes CDR1 SGDLS and CDR2 YYNGEE. CDR3 length: 15 amino acids. DNA of the CDR3: TGTGCCAGCAGCCCCAGCGGGGGGGCTAATGAAAAACTGTTTTTT. Translating gives CASSPSGGANEKLFF.

The chain employs TRBV6-1 and TRBJ1-2, with TRBD1 as a possible D gene (5 bases). This CDR3 contains 14 residues. Trimming stripped 0 bases from V and 4 bases from J, with 9 bases between. Germline assignment: CDR1 MNHNS and CDR2 SASEGT. DNA of the CDR3: TGTGCCAGCAGTGAAGCGGAGGGGAGCTATGGCTACACCTTC. Translating gives CASSEAEGSYGYTF.

The rearrangement joins TRBV27 to TRBJ1-1; D unresolved. V lost 6 bases and J 1 base, leaving 12 bases between the germline ends. This CDR3 contains 14 residues. Germline V gene data show CDR1 as MNHEY and CDR2 as SMNVEV (reference sequence). The CDR3 nucleotides read TGTGCCAGCAGATATGATACCGGGAACACTGAAGCTTTCTTT. Protein product: CASRYDTGNTEAFF.

CDR3 nucleotide sequence: TGTGCCAGCGAAAAATCGGGCTCCTACAATGAGCAGTTCTTC. Translated, it gives CASEKSGSYNEQFF. The rearrangement uses TRBV5-6 and TRBJ2-1; the D is unclear. The CDR3 spans 14 residues. V lost 7 bases, J lost 0 bases, and 11 bases lay in between. CDR1 and CDR2 from the germline V gene are SGHDT and YYEEEE.

This rearrangement joins TRBV9 to TRBJ2-5; tentative D call: TRBD2 (6 bases). The V end lost 0 bases, the J end lost 1 base, and 13 bases lay between the germline ends. CDR3 length: 16 amino acids. Germline V CDR1 and CDR2: SGDLS, YYNGEE. CDR3 DNA: TGTGCCAGCAGCGTAGAAGGAGGCGGGATCCAAGAGACCCAGTACTTC. This encodes CASSVEGGGIQETQYF.

The rearrangement joins TRBV29-1 to TRBJ2-1, with D maybe TRBD2 (5 bases). The V end lost 1 base, the J end lost 4 bases, and 11 bases lay between the germline ends. CDR3 length: 14 amino acids. Germline values: CDR1 SQVTM, CDR2 ANQGSEA. The CDR3 nucleotides are TGCAGCGTTGAAGCCAGCGGAATATACAATGAGCAGTTCTTC. Encoded protein: CSVEASGIYNEQFF.

The chain uses TRBV5-1 and TRBJ2-2, with a weak D call TRBD2 (6 bases). The CDR3 loop spans 16 amino acids. Trimming removed 0 bases from V and 1 base from J, with 10 bases in between. The V gene's germline CDR1 is SGHRS and CDR2 YFSETQ. This chain's CDR3 is CASSLVADRNTGELFF. CDR3 DNA: TGCGCCAGCAGCTTGGTAGCGGATCGGAACACCGGGGAGCTGTTTTTT. Full variable domain (outside the CDR3, taken from reference TRBV5-1 and TRBJ2-2): KAGVTQTPRYLIKTRGQQVTLSCSPISGHRSVSWYQQTPGQGLQFLFEYFSETQRNKGNFPGRFSGRQFSNSRSEMNVSTLELGDSALYLCASSLVADRNTGELFFGEGSRLTVL.

As concerns this clone: The CDR3 does not close with the conserved phenylalanine or tryptophan, likely indicating a read error. V gene TRBV29-1 combines with J gene TRBJ2-7; 7 positions match TRBD2. Germline V gene sequence: CDR1 SQVTM, CDR2 ANQGSEA. The CDR3 is 13 residues long. The ends lost 6 bases at V and 1 base at J; junction bases unmatched: 6. CDR3 sequence reads: CSVLAGPSYEQYL. CDR3 coding DNA: TGCAGCGTGTTAGCGGGCCCATCCTACGAGCAGTACCTC.

V usage is TRBV6-5 and J usage is TRBJ1-6; 8 nucleotides agree with TRBD1. CDR1 and CDR2 from the germline V gene are MNHEY and SVGAGI. The V and J ends lost 7 bases and 7 bases, in that order; junction bases with no gene match: 6. CDR3 length equals 14 residues. The CDR3: CASTIGQGNSPLHF. DNA for the CDR3: TGTGCCAGCACCATAGGACAGGGAAATTCACCCCTCCACTTT.

This chain uses TRBV28 with TRBJ2-5; D might be TRBD2 (6 bases). The end of the DNA is better explained by TRBJ2-7, so the J call may be wrong. The germline V gene has CDR1 MDHEN and CDR2 SYDVKM. CDR3 size: 16 residues. The CDR3 loop is CASGLASGYSRDEQYF. CDR3 coding DNA: TGTGCCAGCGGTCTAGCCAGCGGGTATAGCCGCGACGAGCAGTACTTC.

This sequence joins TRBV30 and TRBJ2-6, with 7 bases aligning to TRBD2. V was clipped by 6 bases and J by 1 base; unmatched bases: 9. Germline V gives CDR1 GTSNPN, CDR2 SVGIG (reference sequence). The CDR3 consists of 16 residues. The CDR3 spells CACGGEGRSGANVLTF. The CDR3 DNA reads TGTGCCTGTGGGGGGGAGGGACGTTCTGGGGCCAACGTCCTGACTTTC. The full variable domain, its missing parts supplied by reference TRBV30 and TRBJ2-6, is SQTIHQWPATLVQPVGSPLSLECTVEGTSNPNLYWYRQAAGRGLQLLFYSVGIGQISSEVPQNLSASRPQDRQFILSSKKLLLSDSGFYLCACGGEGRSGANVLTFGAGSRLTVL.

J is TRBJ1-5 and V is TRBV6-5; no firm D call. The CDR3 is 14 amino acids. Trimming shortened V by 0 bases and J by 6 bases, and 9 bases separated the two germline ends. CDR1 is MNHEY, CDR2 SVGAGI, per germline. CDR3 region: CASSYSPEGQPQHF. In nucleotides, the CDR3 is TGTGCCAGCAGTTACTCCCCGGAGGGTCAGCCCCAGCATTTT.